What follows is one T cell receptor (beta chain) and its context. There is no known antigen for this receptor. Base qualities are not provided; no much larger clone lies one nucleotide away. Trimming removed 4 bases from V and 4 bases from J, leaving 14 bases between the germline ends. The cysteine opens and the phenylalanine closes a CDR3 of 15 amino acids. CDR3 DNA only is kept here, 45 bases in frame from base 1. CDR1 and CDR2 are read off the germline V gene (reference sequence) as PRHDT and FYEKMQ. Libraries were constructed by the immunoSEQ multiplex PCR assay. For the multiplex PCR, a mixture combining 60 forward primers for TCR Vbeta segments and 13 reverse primers for TCR Jbeta segments was used. The CDR3 region of rearranged TCR beta genes was amplified from genomic DNA with a multiplex PCR assay. The amplified TCR beta libraries were sequenced on the Illumina HiSeq System as 87-base-pair reads. Regarding the original processing steps: Across the 670 or so repertoires, a later analysis counted some 80 million unique TCR beta chains, around 11 million of which were shared by at least two donors. To remove PCR and sequencing errors, raw reads were error-corrected and collapsed into unique sequences using a nearest-neighbor algorithm that merged closely related sequences. V, D and J gene segments were assigned by aligning CDR3 sequences to IMGT reference sequences. For a sequence to be retained, at least a six-nucleotide match to both a V gene segment and a J gene segment was required. Rearrangements were classified as productive when the CDR3 lacked stop codons and remained in frame with V and J, and all other rearrangements were classified as non-productive. Following IMGT convention, CDR3 was defined as the stretch from the second conserved V-encoded cysteine to the conserved J-encoded phenylalanine. Sequences without an unambiguous match to a single V gene segment were excluded from the earlier analysis of a few hundred of the donors. In an earlier analysis of almost 600 of the donors, a V segment was called functional when productive rearrangements were above 56.7%, and segregating when the standard deviation between donors exceeded 5%. A statistical classification framework was developed to diagnose cytomegalovirus status using the catalog of TCR beta chain sequences. In a later analysis, TCR nucleotide sequences were compared against IMGT/GENE-DB human TR gene sequences so that V and J genes could be assigned. The TCRdist pipeline was used in a later analysis to assign CDR3 sequences and most-parsimonious VDJ recombination scenarios. In a later analysis, each TCR beta chain was defined by its CDR3 amino acid sequence together with its V-gene family, and reads without a unique V-gene family were excluded. In a later analysis, approximately 640 highly shared, low-generation-probability nucleotide sequences were removed to address suspected cross-contamination and a sequencing artifact. A later analysis calculated a clonal expansion index for each public chain from normalized within-repertoire ranks of inferred template counts. In a later analysis, generation probabilities were computed using a VDJ recombination model fitted to out-of-frame rearrangements, and the results were checked against IGoR. In a later analysis, TCR-TCR, TCR-HLA and TCR-CMV co-occurrence was scored with hypergeometric tests, and a repertoire-size bias correction was applied to TCR pairs. In a later analysis, false discovery rates were estimated by permuting HLA or CMV assignments 20 times. In a later analysis, co-occurring TCRs were grouped with DBSCAN, and TCRdist sequence similarity was added when clustering was performed within HLA-allele-positive subsets. Co-occurrence clustering excluded repertoires with fewer than 30,000 or more than 120,000 public chains, plus five with anomalous nucleotide sharing. TCRdb took this table from immuneACCESS and kept in-frame rearrangements with V and J called. Such tables lack part of the clones; where checked against another copy, unresolved V genes explain under half of the gap, and the rest is unexplained. The V and J calls and clone size are taken from that table; D and trimming were inferred from the DNA. The sample table records under 250,000 clones; over 80% of these occur just once. Of the sample, 0.71% falls within the top ten clones.

The cohort consisted of 650 to 850 healthy bone marrow donors. At the time of sampling, all cohort members were nominally healthy, though unrecorded immune exposures were likely present. The donor tested CMV seronegative, placing the donor among the approximately 360 seronegative members of the cohort. A peripheral blood sample was provided by each donor, and peripheral blood mononuclear cells were used for TCR beta sequencing. The Qiagen DNeasy Blood Extraction Kit was used to extract genomic DNA from the blood cell samples. This entry belongs to a study of cytomegalovirus exposure and HLA in healthy donors (dated by TCRdb to about 2017). Turning to the overall study: An earlier analysis of roughly 500 of the donors reported approximately 300 Gb of sequence data and some 120 million unique TCR beta sequences from around 200 million T cells. Donor age, sex, ethnicity and CMV serostatus were compiled alongside the repertoire data. Rather than drawing on any new phenotypic data, the later analysis identified candidate immune exposures from TCR beta sequences and the way those sequences occurred across donors. In an earlier analysis of 587 of the donors, high-throughput TCR beta sequencing was used to judge whether each TCR beta V gene segment behaved as functional or pseudogenic. Roughly 5 DR-DQ haplotypes were handled as single units for association and clustering, since linkage in the cohort was strong. Besides the first cohort of some 670 subjects, a separate validation cohort made up of over a hundred different subjects was used. Among a few hundred genotyped donors of the cohort, an average of roughly 240,000 unique TCR beta nucleotide sequences were sequenced per donor, 15% to 20% of them non-productive. All discovery cohort repertoires had been generated on a single sequencing platform. In a later analysis, previously published TCR beta repertoires from hundreds of donors were re-analyzed and high-resolution HLA genotyping was added so that TCR occurrence patterns could be studied. Of the approximately 370 genotyped donors, less than 90% were placed in the genetic ancestry cluster associated with self-reported Caucasian donors. Typing coverage differed by locus: A, B, C, DRB1 and DQB1 were typed in about 620-640 donors, DQA1 in approximately 520, DPA1 in approximately 610, and DPB1 in just under 490. HLA typing covered class I and class II loci at four-digit resolution. A later genetic analysis took genome-wide SNP genotypes for about three fifths of the 666 donors and used that subset as a discovery cohort. To predict cytomegalovirus infection status, the study combined high-throughput TCR immunosequencing, statistical association of individual TCRs with disease status, and machine learning. The aim of the study was to test whether cataloging public T cell receptors could identify signatures of past pathogen exposure. The T cell repertoires of several hundred subjects were profiled by immunosequencing and related to cytomegalovirus serostatus. An early release that covered some 640 HLA-typed donors contained 250 to 350 gigabases of sequencing data and 80 million or so unique TCR sequences. Here is what the overall study found, with its caveats: Correlated functional status among segregating V segments might reflect linkage disequilibrium, but an unknown experimental factor could not be ruled out. A group of highly shared sequence variants was considered likely to be a technical artifact of the sequencing pipeline. In a later analysis, TCR association rates were found to vary across HLA loci, with the most associated TCRs seen for DRB1 alleles and the fewest for HLA-C alleles. Because HLA typing was missing for some donors at each locus, association tests included only the typed subset. Across donors, most TCR sequences were observed very rarely, whereas some public TCRs were present in many individuals. For the cohort, immune exposure information was limited to CMV serostatus. A later analysis associated about 17,000 TCR beta sequences with specific HLA alleles at a false discovery rate of 0.05. V-gene and J-gene trimming of TCR beta chains was associated with a missense DCLRE1C variant in a later genetic analysis, and the association was replicated in an independent cohort. Three of the identified cytomegalovirus-associated TCR beta chains were confirmed in vitro to be specific for cytomegalovirus antigens. Because the 87-base-pair reads could not distinguish some IMGT-functional V segments, including TRBV6-2 and TRBV6-3, those segments were excluded. A later analysis found that most CMV-associated TCR beta chains appeared HLA-restricted, with HLA associations seemingly driven largely by CMV exposure. It was suggested by the authors that the approach could potentially be generalized to other disease states and immunological phenotypes. In an earlier analysis of 587 of the donors, most TCR beta V segments were observed in productive rearrangements about 90% or about 30% of the time, broadly matching IMGT annotations. Cytomegalovirus status was reported to be diagnosed by the classifier with high specificity and sensitivity in both the original and validation cohorts. This cohort had only TCR beta chains sequenced, and the lack of alpha or paired-chain data limited which features could be detected. The study gave a list of about 170 TCR beta chains associated with cytomegalovirus. Assigning TCR associations to individual alleles was difficult when HLA alleles, especially DR and DQ, strongly co-occurred. Because counts were too low, under 20 rarely observed V segments, including chromosome 9 orphons, were left out of the earlier analysis of 587 of the donors. According to a later genetic analysis, donors in an Asian-associated ancestry cluster had fewer N-insertions in productive TCRs than the roughly 670-donor mean. A later analysis reported that several top co-occurrence clusters appeared linked to parvovirus B19, influenza, CMV and Epstein-Barr virus. In a later analysis, HLA-associated TCR beta chains showed more clonal expansion and lower generation probabilities than non-associated chains that were equally common. Roughly uniform sequencing depth across donors was assumed in presence/absence analyses, although this assumption may not hold. A further reported finding was that TCR beta sequences accurately predicted the HLA-A and HLA-B alleles for most subjects in the first cohort.

The chain is encoded by TRBV13 joined to TRBJ1-5, with TRBD1 tentatively as D gene (6 bases match). This TCR derives from a boy younger than 10 in good health and CMV-seronegative. Material for sequencing was PBMCs. The sequenced DNA is TGTGCCAGCAGCTCACGGGACATCCAGAATCAGCCCCAGCATTTT. Translated, this gives CASSSRDIQNQPQHF.